A single sample gave rise to the 31 T cell receptor beta chains below, sequenced in a study of T cells expressing NK-cell markers. Reprocessing the 5' RACE reads, TCRdb reports a single entry for every CDR3 protein and omits DNA. The table for this sample gives roughly 180,000 distinct CDR3 sequences. The sample comprised blood T cells: a sorted CD56 or NKG2C T cell subset, CD4+ or CD8+ T cells, or bulk PBMC T cells (not recorded which). These receptors were obtained from a woman aged 18 to 75 in good health.

The chain combines TRBV5-5 with TRBJ1-2. This CDR3 has 15 residues. Germline CDR1 reads SGHKS; CDR2 reads YYEKEE (reference sequence). CDR3 loop: CASSFGLREGYGYTF.

V and J are TRBV20-1 and TRBJ2-3. The V gene's germline CDR1 is DFQATT and CDR2 SNEGSKA (reference sequence). The CDR3 is 13 residues long. CDR3 sequence: CSAWDSPTDTQYF.

The chain recombines TRBV3-1 with TRBJ2-1; TCRdb's D call, TRBD2, is unchecked because there is no DNA. The CDR3 is 15 residues long. Germline lookup yields CDR1 LGHDT and CDR2 YNNKEL (reference sequence). The CDR3 here is CASSQTSGRVNEQFF.

The chain employs TRBV7-2 and TRBJ2-4. The CDR3 covers 15 residues. Germline V CDR1 and CDR2: SGHTA, FQGNSA. This chain's CDR3 is CASSTQMVAKNIQYF.

The chain links TRBV20-1 to TRBJ2-5; TCRdb's D call of TRBD1 is untestable without DNA. The CDR3 spans 16 residues. Germline assignment: CDR1 DFQATT and CDR2 SNEGSKA (reference sequence). CDR3 sequence reads: CSARDYRQGARETQYF.

The chain carries TRBV7-8 and TRBJ1-5. The CDR3 is 14 residues long. Germline loops: CDR1 SGHVS, CDR2 FQNEAQ. CDR3 amino acids: CASSLERRFQPQHF.

The CDR3 sequence: CASSPGSTDTQYF. V and J are TRBV18 and TRBJ2-3. CDR1 and CDR2 from the germline V gene are KGHSH and LQKENI. The CDR3 totals 13 residues.

The chain joins TRBV6-4 to TRBJ2-7; the D gene TCRdb calls, TRBD2, cannot be checked with no DNA. This CDR3 is 19 amino acids long. The germline gives CDR1 MRHNA, CDR2 SNTAGT. CDR3 protein: CASSQGGGTSGTFSYEQYF.

The J gene is TRBJ1-5, the V gene TRBV20-1; lacking DNA, the TRBD1 call made by TCRdb goes unchecked. Germline V CDR1 and CDR2: DFQATT, SNEGSKA (reference sequence). The CDR3 is 15 amino acids. CDR3 amino acids: CSARVQGHLGQPQHF.

J is TRBJ2-3 and V is TRBV9; TCRdb designates TRBD2, a call that cannot be tested without DNA. The CDR3 contains 16 residues. Germline V gives CDR1 SGDLS, CDR2 YYNGEE. The CDR3 spells CASSVGASPGTDTQYF.

The chain couples TRBV20-1 to TRBJ1-1; TCRdb's D call of TRBD1 is untestable without DNA. Germline CDR1 and CDR2: DFQATT and SNEGSKA (reference sequence). CDR3 length: 13 amino acids. This chain's CDR3 is CSANPGGNTEAFF.

CDR3 in amino acids: CASGRLAGDTVPYEQYF. The chain couples TRBV5-1 to TRBJ2-7; the TCRdb call, TRBD2, lacks DNA for checking. Looked up from germline, CDR1 is SGHRS and CDR2 is YFSETQ. The CDR3 covers 17 residues.

This chain links TRBV14 with TRBJ2-7. This CDR3 is built from 15 residues. CDR1 SGHDN and CDR2 FVKESK come from the germline V gene. CDR3 amino acids: CASSQDRSSSYEQYF.

The rearrangement joins TRBV29-1 to TRBJ2-1; TCRdb names TRBD1, which stays unverified in the absence of DNA. The germline V gene encodes CDR1 SQVTM and CDR2 ANQGSEA. The CDR3 totals 14 residues. The CDR3 is CSSNPSGSYNEQFF.

The V call is TRBV10-2, the J call TRBJ1-5. The CDR3 totals 16 residues. Germline CDR1 and CDR2: WSHSY and SAAADI. The CDR3 protein is CASSEGGLVGNQPQHF.

V usage is TRBV5-1 and J usage is TRBJ1-4; TCRdb names TRBD1, which stays unverified in the absence of DNA. The CDR3 is 19 residues long. Germline V gene data show CDR1 as SGHRS and CDR2 as YFSETQ. The chain's CDR3 is CASSFLTGTGRTTNEKLFF.

The CDR3 sequence: CASSLIPTDTSTDTQYF. The V and J genes are TRBV7-6 and TRBJ2-3; checking the TCRdb D call of TRBD1 is not possible without DNA. There are 17 residues in the CDR3. The germline gives CDR1 SGHVS, CDR2 FNYEAQ. The variable domain in full, with the rest retrieved from reference TRBV7-6 and TRBJ2-3, is GAGVSQSPRYKVTKRGQDVALRCDPISGHVSLYWYRQALGQGPEFLTYFNYEAQQDKSGLPNDRFSAERPEGSISTLTIQRTEQRDSAMYRCASSLIPTDTSTDTQYFGPGTRLTVL.

This sequence joins TRBV7-7 and TRBJ2-1. The CDR3 is 13 residues long. Per germline, CDR1 SSHAT and CDR2 FNYEAQ (reference sequence). This CDR3 is CASSLASYNEQFF. The complete variable domain, with remaining parts taken from reference TRBV7-7 and TRBJ2-1, reads GAGVSQSPRYKVTKRGQDVTLRCDPISSHATLYWYQQALGQGPEFLTYFNYEAQPDKSGLPSDRFSAERPEGSISTLTIQRTEQRDSAMYRCASSLASYNEQFFGPGTRLTVL.

This rearrangement joins TRBV12-3 or TRBV12-4 to TRBJ2-2; lacking DNA, the TRBD2 call made by TCRdb goes unchecked. CDR3 length: 16 residues. The CDR3 sequence is CASSSLPGLGAGELFF.

V gene TRBV5-1 combines with J gene TRBJ2-4; TCRdb calls TRBD1, which cannot be checked without DNA. The CDR3 loop spans 16 amino acids. From germline, CDR1 is SGHRS and CDR2 YFSETQ. CDR3 protein: CASSLGVSRAKNIQYF. Together with reference TRBV5-1 and TRBJ2-4, the CDR3 gives the full variable domain: KAGVTQTPRYLIKTRGQQVTLSCSPISGHRSVSWYQQTPGQGLQFLFEYFSETQRNKGNFPGRFSGRQFSNSRSEMNVSTLELGDSALYLCASSLGVSRAKNIQYFGAGTRLSVL.

This chain links TRBV27 with TRBJ2-7; TCRdb names TRBD1, which stays unverified in the absence of DNA. Germline lookup yields CDR1 MNHEY and CDR2 SMNVEV (reference sequence). This CDR3 contains 19 residues. The chain's CDR3 is CASSRKPAARTGLSYEQYF.

The J gene is TRBJ2-1, the V gene TRBV7-3; no DNA is available, so the TRBD1 call from TCRdb remains unchecked. Per germline, CDR1 SGHTA and CDR2 FQGTGA. This CDR3 region has 15 residues. The CDR3 reads CASSQQGARYNEQFF.

The chain links TRBV7-2 to TRBJ2-3; TCRdb calls TRBD1, which cannot be checked without DNA. This CDR3 region has 15 residues. Germline V lookup: CDR1 SGHTA, CDR2 FQGNSA. CDR3 loop: CASSLAGHPGDTQYF.

V is TRBV5-4 and J is TRBJ1-1. In germline, CDR1 is SGHNT, CDR2 YYREEE (reference sequence). The CDR3 length is 14 residues. The CDR3 here is CASSLGGDNTEAFF.

The chain couples TRBV5-1 to TRBJ2-7; the TCRdb D gene call, TRBD2, has no DNA to confirm it. This CDR3 comprises 13 residues. Germline-derived CDR1 and CDR2 are SGHRS and YFSETQ. CDR3 loop: CASSLMAGTEQYF.

The chain has TRBV20-1 and TRBJ2-5; TCRdb indicates TRBD1, and absent DNA this call remains unverified. CDR3 length: 14 residues. Germline lookup yields CDR1 DFQATT and CDR2 SNEGSKA (reference sequence). CDR3: CSPAPGQALETQYF.

This chain joins TRBV9 and TRBJ1-1. There are 15 residues in the CDR3. Germline CDR1 SGDLS, CDR2 YYNGEE. The CDR3 is CASSVVGEADTEAFF.

The chain recombines TRBV18 with TRBJ1-5. The length of the CDR3 is 13 residues. Germline V gene data show CDR1 as KGHSH and CDR2 as LQKENI. CDR3 loop: CASSRREDQPQHF. The full variable domain, rest sourced from reference TRBV18 and TRBJ1-5, is NAGVMQNPRHLVRRRGQEARLRCSPMKGHSHVYWYRQLPEEGLKFMVYLQKENIIDESGMPKERFSAEFPKEGPSILRIQQVVRGDSAAYFCASSRREDQPQHFGDGTRLSIL.

The V and J genes are TRBV21-1 and TRBJ1-1; TCRdb reports TRBD1, a call that lacks DNA to check it against. TRBV21-1 is labeled a pseudogene. The CDR3 has 17 residues. The CDR3 loop reads CASSKVHRGALNTEAFF.

CDR3: CASSSRGQSTDTQYF. The chain has TRBV6-1 and TRBJ2-3; TCRdb's assignment of TRBD1 cannot be checked, as there is no DNA. Germline V gene data show CDR1 as MNHNS and CDR2 as SASEGT. The CDR3 totals 15 residues.

This rearrangement joins TRBV2 to TRBJ1-2; TCRdb picks TRBD1, but there is no DNA to check that call. This CDR3 spans 13 amino acids. From germline, CDR1 is SNHLY and CDR2 FYNNEI. The CDR3 region is CASRTNPNYGYTF.